One sample yielded the 20 T cell receptor beta chains listed below, sequenced in a study of vaccination and CD4 T cells after COVID-19 (dated by TCRdb to 2021 to 2024). Their antigen targets remain unknown. The sample's treatment or condition label, decoded: approximately nine-day PBMC culture with coronavirus spike peptide pools or control peptides (ViraFEST assay). The library was built by means of PCR. This sample was sequenced with an Illumina iSeq 100. DNA from cultured CD4+ T cells underwent TCR sequencing with the Oncomine TCR Beta short-read assay at the Johns Hopkins FTIC core. The public reads were reprocessed in TCRdb via fastp at Q25 and MiXCR, keeping in-frame beta chains. Every distinct CDR3 protein forms one entry, paired with its most common genes and DNA. The sample records about 6,400 distinct CDR3 sequences, about four fifths of which are singletons. The ten largest clones represent 15% to 20% of the sample.

The sequenced sample was CD4+ T cells from blood, cultured in vitro. Receptors were obtained from a human donor who had recovered from COVID-19.

This clonotype was counted between two and nine times. The CDR3 here is CSGTGEPQETQYF. CDR3 nucleotides: TGCAGTGGTACGGGGGAACCACAAGAGACCCAGTACTTC. This chain links TRBV20-1 with TRBJ2-5; D might be TRBD2 (6 bases). The CDR3 has 13 residues. Trimming removed 7 bases at V and 2 bases at J, with 14 bases between. The germline V gene has CDR1 DFQATT and CDR2 SNEGSKA (reference sequence).

The chain employs TRBV7-7 and TRBJ2-1, with 11 nucleotides matching TRBD1. The junction had 12 bases not matched to a gene; V was cut back by 5 bases and J by 9 bases. Germline V CDR1 and CDR2: SSHAT, FNYEAQ (reference sequence). This CDR3 has 16 amino acids. The CDR3 region has the DNA TGTGCCAGCAGCATGCTGGGGACAGGGGGAAAGAGTGAGCAGTTCTTC. Amino acid sequence: CASSMLGTGGKSEQFF.

The chain combines TRBV10-3 with TRBJ2-3; 11 nucleotides line up with TRBD2. CDR1 ENHRY and CDR2 SYGVKD come from the germline V gene. The CDR3 spans 15 residues. After removal of 5 bases from V and 4 bases from J, the junction contained 5 bases not matched to a gene. The CDR3 DNA follows: TGTGCCATCAGTAAACTAGCGGGAGAGCCAGATACGCAGTATTTT. Translation gives CAISKLAGEPDTQYF.

CDR3 loop: CASRLLAGVGTGELFF. Written as DNA, the CDR3 is TGTGCCAGCAGGCTACTAGCGGGAGTCGGAACCGGGGAGCTGTTTTTT. The genes are TRBV6-1 and TRBJ2-2; TRBD2 matches 11 bases. This CDR3 has 16 amino acids. Germline-derived CDR1 and CDR2 are MNHNS and SASEGT. Losses at the gene ends were 6 bases for V and 5 bases for J; bases not matched to a gene: 8.

The V call is TRBV5-1, the J call TRBJ2-7; 7 nucleotides agree with TRBD1. This CDR3 is built from 15 residues. Germline V lookup: CDR1 SGHRS, CDR2 YFSETQ. The V and J ends lost 4 bases and 2 bases, in that order; junction bases with no gene match: 9. The CDR3 bases are TGCGCCAGCAGCCTTCCGGGGACAGCTACCTACGAGCAGTACTTC. It encodes CASSLPGTATYEQYF.

The gene calls are TRBV7-9 and TRBJ1-1; no firm D call. Trimming stripped 2 bases from V and 8 bases from J, with 21 bases between. Germline loops: CDR1 SEHNR, CDR2 FQNEAQ (reference sequence). CDR3 length: 16 residues. Written as DNA, the CDR3 is TGTGCCAGCAGCTTATTCGAGGCAGGCTCTCGGAGAGAAGCTTTCTTT. It specifies CASSLFEAGSRREAFF. The variable domain in full, completed from reference TRBV7-9 and TRBJ1-1, reads DTGVSQNPRHKITKRGQNVTFRCDPISEHNRLYWYRQTLGQGPEFLTYFQNEAQLEKSRLLSDRFSAERPKGSFSTLEIQRTEQGDSAMYLCASSLFEAGSRREAFFGQGTRLTVV.

In regard to this clonotype: A much larger clone differs by one base, so this may be a read error. A read error is likely, as this CDR3 ends without the conserved phenylalanine or tryptophan. The chain employs TRBV7-2 and TRBJ1-4, with D maybe TRBD1 (6 bases). The germline V gene has CDR1 SGHTA and CDR2 FQGNSA. Trimming removed 7 bases at V and 7 bases at J, with 22 bases between. This CDR3 is 16 amino acids long. The CDR3 region is CASTLLGRGGGEKLFL. CDR3 bases: TGTGCCAGCACCCTACTGGGGAGGGGAGGGGGTGAAAAACTGTTTTTG.

V gene TRBV4-1 combines with J gene TRBJ1-2; tentative D call: TRBD1 (6 bases). CDR1 and CDR2 from the germline V gene are MGHRA and YSYEKL. V was cut by 1 base and J by 2 bases, with 8 bases left in between. The CDR3 is 14 amino acids. In nucleotides, the CDR3 is TGCGCCAGCAGCCAAGTACAGGGAAACTATGGCTACACCTTC. Translating it yields CASSQVQGNYGYTF.

This sequence joins TRBV11-3 and TRBJ2-7; 7 nucleotides align to TRBD2. The CDR3 consists of 15 residues. Germline lookup yields CDR1 SGHNT and CDR2 YENEEA. The V gene end was trimmed by 1 base and the J gene end by 3 bases; junction bases not matched to a gene: 6. The CDR3 region has the DNA TGTGCCAGCAGCTTAGGGAGTCGGGGGGACTACGAGCAGTACTTC. Protein: CASSLGSRGDYEQYF. Filled out from reference TRBV11-3 and TRBJ2-7, the complete variable domain reads EAGVVQSPRYKIIEKKQPVAFWCNPISGHNTLYWYLQNLGQGPELLIRYENEEAVDDSQLPKDRFSAERLKGVDSTLKIQPAELGDSAVYLCASSLGSRGDYEQYFGPGTRLTVT.

This chain uses TRBV28 with TRBJ2-3; 9 nucleotides line up with TRBD1. The ends lost 7 bases at V and 3 bases at J; junction bases unmatched: 5. The CDR3 length is 14 residues. The germline V gene encodes CDR1 MDHEN and CDR2 SYDVKM. CDR3 sequence reads: CASNPGQGTDTQYF. The DNA of the CDR3 is TGTGCCAGCAACCCGGGACAGGGAACAGATACGCAGTATTTT. Supplemented by reference TRBV28 and TRBJ2-3, the full variable domain reads DVKVTQSSRYLVKRTGEKVFLECVQDMDHENMFWYRQDPGLGLRLIYFSYDVKMKEKGDIPEGYSVSREKKERFSLILESASTNQTSMYLCASNPGQGTDTQYFGPGTRLTVL.

The rearrangement links TRBV18 to TRBJ2-3, with 7 bases aligning to TRBD2. Germline lookup yields CDR1 KGHSH and CDR2 LQKENI. V trimming: 1 base; J trimming: 4 bases; junction bases outside the gene matches: 17. The CDR3 totals 19 residues. The CDR3 reads CASSPQSASGILMADTQYF. In nucleotides, the CDR3 is TGTGCCAGCTCACCACAATCCGCTAGCGGCATATTAATGGCAGATACGCAGTATTTT.

The chain recombines TRBV19 with TRBJ2-2; D call uncertain. This CDR3 region has 14 residues. The V gene's germline CDR1 is LNHDA and CDR2 SQIVND (reference sequence). Trimming cost V 3 bases and J 3 bases, with 8 bases left between them. The CDR3 loop reads CASSIGQDTGELFF. CDR3 DNA sequence: TGTGCCAGTAGTATTGGGCAGGACACCGGGGAGCTGTTTTTT.

The rearrangement links TRBV28 to TRBJ1-1; the D gene is possibly TRBD1 (5 bases). This CDR3 has 15 residues. Trimming shortened V by 11 bases and J by 0 bases, and 19 bases separated the two germline ends. Germline V gives CDR1 MDHEN, CDR2 SYDVKM. CDR3 sequence reads: CAGIPATTVNTEAFF. Here the CDR3 DNA reads TGTGCCGGCATCCCCGCAACGACAGTGAACACTGAAGCTTTCTTT.

J is TRBJ2-5 and V is TRBV6-2 or TRBV6-3, with 9 bases lining up with TRBD1. The CDR3 is 18 amino acids. J was trimmed by 8 bases and V by 2 bases; bases with no gene match: 18. Germline loops: CDR1 MNHEY, CDR2 SVGEGT. CDR3 region: CASSYPRTGTGLLLTQYF. The CDR3 DNA is TGTGCCAGCAGTTACCCCCGAACCGGGACAGGGCTGCTATTAACCCAGTACTTC.

A single count supports this clonotype. The chain has TRBV30 and TRBJ2-1; D is unclear. This CDR3 comprises 11 residues. The V end was cut by 8 bases, the J end by 6 bases, with 11 bases between. CDR1 and CDR2 (germline): GTSNPN, SVGIG (reference sequence). Here the CDR3 reads CAHRTFNEQFF. Here the CDR3 DNA reads TGTGCCCACCGGACCTTCAATGAGCAGTTCTTC. Filled out from reference TRBV30 and TRBJ2-1, the complete variable domain reads SQTIHQWPATLVQPVGSPLSLECTVEGTSNPNLYWYRQAAGRGLQLLFYSVGIGQISSEVPQNLSASRPQDRQFILSSKKLLLSDSGFYLCAHRTFNEQFFGPGTRLTVL.

The CDR3 bases are TGTGCCAGCAGTTACGGACAGGCTGTCCAAAACACTGAAGCTTTCTTT. Translation gives CASSYGQAVQNTEAFF. The rearrangement uses TRBV6-5 and TRBJ1-1; 7 positions agree with TRBD1. V was pared by 2 bases and J by 2 bases, with 8 bases of the junction left unmatched. The CDR3 runs 16 residues. Germline CDR1 MNHEY, CDR2 SVGAGI.

V gene TRBV11-2 combines with J gene TRBJ1-2; D not resolved. There are 14 residues in the CDR3. Germline V gives CDR1 SGHAT, CDR2 FQNNGV. Trimming took 5 bases from V and 5 from J, leaving 15 bases between them. The CDR3 spells CASSVSRTSYGYTF. The CDR3 DNA is TGTGCCAGCAGCGTTAGTCGGACTTCATATGGCTACACCTTC.

In its sample, this clonotype ranks as medium-sized. J is TRBJ2-7 and V is TRBV7-9, with D perhaps TRBD1 or TRBD2 (5 bases each). Trimming stripped 3 bases from V and 0 bases from J, with 12 bases between. CDR1 SEHNR and CDR2 FQNEAQ come from the germline V gene (reference sequence). This CDR3 has 15 residues. The CDR3 region is CASSFGTLSSYEQYF. CDR3 sequence (DNA): TGTGCCAGCAGCTTCGGGACCCTCAGCTCCTACGAGCAGTACTTC.

This clonotype showed up just a few times. J is TRBJ2-2 and V is TRBV7-3, with TRBD1 identical over 8 bases. Per the germline V gene, CDR1 is SGHTA and CDR2 is FQGTGA. The V gene end was trimmed by 5 bases and the J gene end by 5 bases; junction bases not matched to a gene: 7. This CDR3 spans 15 amino acids. The CDR3 DNA reads as TGTGCCAGCAGCGCAACAGGGGGTTCGACCGGGGAGCTGTTTTTT. Its translation: CASSATGGSTGELFF.

This clonotype came up once. The chain employs TRBV19 and TRBJ1-2, with 7 bases that match TRBD1. The trim removed 4 bases at V and 4 bases at J, leaving 6 bases unmatched. The germline V gene encodes CDR1 LNHDA and CDR2 SQIVND (reference sequence). The CDR3 runs to 14 residues. In nucleotides, the CDR3 is TGTGCCAGTAGTACCTCGGACAGGAGCTATGGCTACACCTTC. As protein: CASSTSDRSYGYTF.